Listed below are T cell receptor beta chains from one sample, sequenced in a study of blood T cell repertoires in COVID-19. Clones were sequenced by immunoSEQ multiplex PCR, and TCRdb holds only the in-frame ones, with some missing. The sample consists of about 150,000 clones, 76% of them appearing once. Source material: peripheral blood. These TCRs come from a woman aged 80 or over with acute or convalescent COVID-19. Both conserved end residues are part of each CDR3. Each record gives: V gene, clone size, J gene, D gene, CDR3 DNA, CDR3 protein. A D gene is named only where the DNA matches it firmly. Clone size is shown for a subset of rows, as once, few, many or a class of expanded clone.

>TRBV2|many|TRBJ1-6|.
TGTGCCAGCAGTGAATCAGGGAGGGGCAATTCACCCCTCCACTTT
CASSESGRGNSPLHF
>TRBV18|.|TRBJ1-4|TRBD1
TGTGCCAGCTCACCCAGGACAGGGAATGAAAAACTGTTTTTT
CASSPRTGNEKLFF
>TRBV18|few|TRBJ1-5|.
TGTGCCAGCTCATCGCAACAGGGCTATAGCAATCAGCCCCAGCATTTT
CASSSQQGYSNQPQHF
>TRBV3-1/TRBV3-2|.|TRBJ2-5|TRBD2
TGTGCCAGCAGCATAGGACTAGCGGGAGGGCAGGAGACCCAGTACTTC
CASSIGLAGGQETQYF
>TRBV6-5|.|TRBJ2-3|.
TGTGCCAGCAGCGCCTCGGTAGATACGCAGTATTTT
CASSASVDTQYF
>TRBV12-3/TRBV12-4|.|TRBJ1-2|TRBD1
TGTGCCAGCAGTTCTCAGGGGGTCGGTGGCTACACCTTC
CASSSQGVGGYTF
>TRBV5-1|.|TRBJ1-2|.
TGCGCCAGCAGCTTATCAGGGGACTATGGCTACACCTTC
CASSLSGDYGYTF
>TRBV7-2|.|TRBJ2-7|.
TGTGCCAGCAGCTTAGAACTAAACTACGAGCAGTACTTC
CASSLELNYEQYF
>TRBV16|.|TRBJ1-5|.
TGTGCCAGCAGCCCCCCGAATCAGCCCCAGCATTTT
CASSPPNQPQHF
>TRBV7-8|few|TRBJ2-2|.
TGTGCCAGCAGATCCACCCATTACAAGAACACCGGGGAGCTGTTTTTT
CASRSTHYKNTGELFF
>TRBV6-2/TRBV6-3|.|TRBJ1-2|TRBD1
TGTGCCAGCAGTCACCGGGACAGGCACAATGGCTACACCTTC
CASSHRDRHNGYTF
>TRBV10-3|.|TRBJ2-5|TRBD1
TGTGCCATCATGAGGGGGCAGGGTGAGCAGACCCAGTACTTC
CAIMRGQGEQTQYF
>TRBV3-1/TRBV3-2|.|TRBJ2-3|.
TGTGCCAGCAGCCAAGGGACAACAGATACGCAGTATTTT
CASSQGTTDTQYF